This T cell receptor beta chain was sequenced in a study of beta chain features in type 1 diabetes. Overall study results and limits: Insertion counts at VDJ junctions were lower in type 1 diabetes patients, who also showed more deletions there. Patients showed naive, central memory and Treg TCRB repertoires that appeared more similar than those of healthy donors.

Every isolated RNA sample was fully reverse transcribed, so sequencing captured expressed TCRB transcripts. Method: immunoSEQ multiplex PCR; TCRdb's copy keeps in-frame clones and lacks some. The sample contains 900,000 or so clones, under 20% of which appear only once. This clone turned up a few times. The antigen is not known. The authors sorted CD4+ naive, central memory, regulatory and stem cell-like memory cells via CD45RO/CCR7/CD25/CD127/CD95/CD27. The purity of all sorted populations exceeded 98%. Germline V lookup: CDR1 SGHVS, CDR2 FQNEAQ. The junction had 5 bases not matched to a gene; V was cut back by 4 bases and J by 4 bases. CDR3 length: 16 amino acids.

This sequence joins TRBV7-8 and TRBJ2-1, with TRBD1 matching over 12 bases. Sequencing used naive CD4+ T cells from blood. This clonotype originated in a woman between 18 and 29 years old in good health. Written as DNA, the CDR3 is TGTGCCAGCAGCTCGCCGGGACAGGGGGCTTACAATGAGCAGTTCTTC. This codes for CASSSPGQGAYNEQFF.